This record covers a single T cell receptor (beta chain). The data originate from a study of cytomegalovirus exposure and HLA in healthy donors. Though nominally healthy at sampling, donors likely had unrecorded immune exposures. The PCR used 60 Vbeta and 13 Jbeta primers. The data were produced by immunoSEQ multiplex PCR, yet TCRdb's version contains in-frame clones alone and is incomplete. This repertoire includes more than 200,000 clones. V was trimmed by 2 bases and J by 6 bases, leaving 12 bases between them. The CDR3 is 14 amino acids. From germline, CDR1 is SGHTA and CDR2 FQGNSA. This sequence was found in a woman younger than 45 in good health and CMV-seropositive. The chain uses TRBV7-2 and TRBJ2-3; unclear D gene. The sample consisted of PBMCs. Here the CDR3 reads CASSLTRQVDTQYF. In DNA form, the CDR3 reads TGTGCCAGCAGCTTAACTCGACAAGTGGATACGCAGTATTTT.